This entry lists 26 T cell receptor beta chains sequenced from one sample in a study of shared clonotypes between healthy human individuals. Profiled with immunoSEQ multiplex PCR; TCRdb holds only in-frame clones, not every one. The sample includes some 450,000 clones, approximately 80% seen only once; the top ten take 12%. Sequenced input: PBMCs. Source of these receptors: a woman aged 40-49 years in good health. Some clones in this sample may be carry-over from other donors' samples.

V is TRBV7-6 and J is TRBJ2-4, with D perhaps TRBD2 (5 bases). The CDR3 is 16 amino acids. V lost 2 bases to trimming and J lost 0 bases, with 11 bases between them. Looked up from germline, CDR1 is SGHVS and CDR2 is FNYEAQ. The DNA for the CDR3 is TGTGCCAGCAGCTTACGCCTTCGGGGAGCCAAAAACATTCAGTACTTC. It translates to CASSLRLRGAKNIQYF.

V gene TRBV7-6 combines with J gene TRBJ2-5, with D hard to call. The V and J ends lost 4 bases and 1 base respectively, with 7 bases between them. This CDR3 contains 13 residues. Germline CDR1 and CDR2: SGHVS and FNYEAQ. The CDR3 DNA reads TGTGCCAGCAGCTCGAACAGCCAAGAGACCCAGTACTTC. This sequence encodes CASSSNSQETQYF.

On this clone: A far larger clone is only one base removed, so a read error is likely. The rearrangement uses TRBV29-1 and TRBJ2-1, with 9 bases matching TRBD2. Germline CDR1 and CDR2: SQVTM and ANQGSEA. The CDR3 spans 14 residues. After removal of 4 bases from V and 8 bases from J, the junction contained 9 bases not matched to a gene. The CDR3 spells CSVVEREVHDEQFF. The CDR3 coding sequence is TGCAGCGTTGTAGAGCGGGAGGTACACGATGAGCAGTTCTTC.

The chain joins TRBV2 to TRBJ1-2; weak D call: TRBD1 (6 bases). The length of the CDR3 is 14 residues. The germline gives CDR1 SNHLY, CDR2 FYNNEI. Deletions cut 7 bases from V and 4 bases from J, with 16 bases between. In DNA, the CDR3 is TGTGCCAGCACTATGAGGGGGGCCCGCTATGGCTACACCTTC. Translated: CASTMRGARYGYTF.

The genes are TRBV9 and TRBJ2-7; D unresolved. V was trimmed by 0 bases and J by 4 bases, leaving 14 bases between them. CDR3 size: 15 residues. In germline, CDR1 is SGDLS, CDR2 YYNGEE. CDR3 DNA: TGTGCCAGCAGCGTAGCACCGGGTGGGTTTTACGAGCAGTACTTC. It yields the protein CASSVAPGGFYEQYF. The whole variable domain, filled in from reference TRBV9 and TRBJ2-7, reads DSGVTQTPKHLITATGQRVTLRCSPRSGDLSVYWYQQSLDQGLQFLIQYYNGEERAKGNILERFSAQQFPDLHSELNLSSLELGDSALYFCASSVAPGGFYEQYFGPGTRLTVT.

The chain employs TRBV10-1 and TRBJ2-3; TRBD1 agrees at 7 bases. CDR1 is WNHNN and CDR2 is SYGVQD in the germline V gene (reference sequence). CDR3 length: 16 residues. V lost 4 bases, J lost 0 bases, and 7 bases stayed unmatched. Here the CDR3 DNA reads TGCGCCAGCAGTGCCTCAGGGGGATCTAGCACAGATACGCAGTATTTT. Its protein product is CASSASGGSSTDTQYF.

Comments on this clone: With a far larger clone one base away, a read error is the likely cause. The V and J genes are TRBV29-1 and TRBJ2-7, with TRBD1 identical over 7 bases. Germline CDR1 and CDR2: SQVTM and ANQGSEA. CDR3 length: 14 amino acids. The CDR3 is CGVDRALSVDEQYF. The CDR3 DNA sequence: TGCGGCGTTGACAGGGCTTTGAGCGTGGACGAGCAGTACTTC.

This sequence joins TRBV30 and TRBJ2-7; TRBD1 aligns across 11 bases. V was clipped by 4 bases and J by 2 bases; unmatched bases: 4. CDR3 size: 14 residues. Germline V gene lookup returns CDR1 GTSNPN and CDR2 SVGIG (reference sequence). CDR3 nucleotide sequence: TGTGCCTGGACTACGGGACAGGGGGCCTACGAGCAGTACTTC. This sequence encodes CAWTTGQGAYEQYF.

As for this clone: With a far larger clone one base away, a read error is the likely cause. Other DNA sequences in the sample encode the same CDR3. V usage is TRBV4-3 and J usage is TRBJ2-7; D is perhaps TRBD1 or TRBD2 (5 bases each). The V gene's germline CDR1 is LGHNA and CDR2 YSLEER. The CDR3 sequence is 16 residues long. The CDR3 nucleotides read TGCGCCAGTAGCCAAGACTCAAGGACGCAGAGGGGCGAGCAGTACTTC. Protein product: CASSQDSRTQRGEQYF.

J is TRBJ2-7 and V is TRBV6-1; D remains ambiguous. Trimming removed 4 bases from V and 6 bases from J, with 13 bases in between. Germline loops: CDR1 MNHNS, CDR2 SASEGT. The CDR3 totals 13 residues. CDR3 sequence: CASSVFRVGEQYF. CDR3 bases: TGTGCCAGCAGTGTTTTCCGGGTTGGCGAGCAGTACTTC.

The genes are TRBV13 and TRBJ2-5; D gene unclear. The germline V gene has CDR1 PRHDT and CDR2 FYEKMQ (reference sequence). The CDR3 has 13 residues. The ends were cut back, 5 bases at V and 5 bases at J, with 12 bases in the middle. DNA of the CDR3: TGTGCCAGCAGCCCCCAATTGCGGGAGACCCAGTACTTC. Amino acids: CASSPQLRETQYF.

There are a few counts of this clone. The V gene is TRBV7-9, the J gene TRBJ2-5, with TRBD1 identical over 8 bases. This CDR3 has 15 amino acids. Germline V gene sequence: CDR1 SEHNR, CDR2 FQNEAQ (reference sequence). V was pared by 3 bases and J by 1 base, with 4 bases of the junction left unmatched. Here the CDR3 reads CASSLEQGGQETQYF. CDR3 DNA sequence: TGTGCCAGCAGCTTGGAACAGGGGGGCCAAGAGACCCAGTACTTC.

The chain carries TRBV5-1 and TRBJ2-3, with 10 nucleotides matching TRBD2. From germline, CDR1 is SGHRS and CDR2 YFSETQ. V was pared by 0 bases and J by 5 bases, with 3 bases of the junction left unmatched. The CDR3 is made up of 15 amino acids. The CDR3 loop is CASSLGASGRDTQYF. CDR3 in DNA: TGCGCCAGCAGCTTGGGCGCTAGCGGGAGAGATACGCAGTATTTT.

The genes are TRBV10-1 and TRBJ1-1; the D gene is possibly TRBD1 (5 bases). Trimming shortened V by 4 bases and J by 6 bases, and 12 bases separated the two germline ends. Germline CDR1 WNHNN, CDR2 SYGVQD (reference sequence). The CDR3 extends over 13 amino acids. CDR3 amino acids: CASSVAGHAEAFF. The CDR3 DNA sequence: TGCGCCAGCAGTGTGGCAGGGCACGCTGAAGCTTTCTTT.

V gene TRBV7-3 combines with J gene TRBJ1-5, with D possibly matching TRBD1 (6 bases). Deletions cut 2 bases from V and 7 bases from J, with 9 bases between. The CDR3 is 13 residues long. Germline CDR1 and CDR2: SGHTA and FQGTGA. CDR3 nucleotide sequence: TGTGCCAGCAGCTTATACAGGGACCAGCCCCAGCATTTT. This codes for CASSLYRDQPQHF. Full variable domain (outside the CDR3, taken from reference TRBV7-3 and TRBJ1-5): GAGVSQTPSNKVTEKGKYVELRCDPISGHTALYWYRQSLGQGPEFLIYFQGTGAADDSGLPNDRFFAVRPEGSVSTLKIQRTERGDSAVYLCASSLYRDQPQHFGDGTRLSIL.

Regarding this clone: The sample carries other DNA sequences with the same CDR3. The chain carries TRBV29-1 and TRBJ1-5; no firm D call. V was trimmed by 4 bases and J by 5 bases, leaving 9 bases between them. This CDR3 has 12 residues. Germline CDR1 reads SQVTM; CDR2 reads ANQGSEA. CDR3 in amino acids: CSVGSLDQPQHF. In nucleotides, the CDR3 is TGCAGCGTTGGCTCGTTGGATCAGCCCCAGCATTTT.

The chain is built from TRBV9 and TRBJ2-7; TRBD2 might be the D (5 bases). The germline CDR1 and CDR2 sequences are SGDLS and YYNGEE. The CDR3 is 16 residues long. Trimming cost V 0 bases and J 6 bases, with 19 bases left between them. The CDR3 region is CASSVGASDGIGEQYF. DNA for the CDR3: TGTGCCAGCAGCGTAGGCGCGTCCGACGGGATTGGCGAGCAGTACTTC.

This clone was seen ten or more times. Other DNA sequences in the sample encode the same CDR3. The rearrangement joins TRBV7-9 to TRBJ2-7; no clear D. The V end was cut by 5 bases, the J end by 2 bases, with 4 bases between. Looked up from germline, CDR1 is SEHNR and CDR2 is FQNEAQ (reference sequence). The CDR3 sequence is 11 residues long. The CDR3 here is CASSRTYEQYF. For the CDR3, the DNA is TGTGCCAGCAGCAGGACCTACGAGCAGTACTTC. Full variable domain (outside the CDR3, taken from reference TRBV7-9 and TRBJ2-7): DTGVSQNPRHKITKRGQNVTFRCDPISEHNRLYWYRQTLGQGPEFLTYFQNEAQLEKSRLLSDRFSAERPKGSFSTLEIQRTEQGDSAMYLCASSRTYEQYFGPGTRLTVT.

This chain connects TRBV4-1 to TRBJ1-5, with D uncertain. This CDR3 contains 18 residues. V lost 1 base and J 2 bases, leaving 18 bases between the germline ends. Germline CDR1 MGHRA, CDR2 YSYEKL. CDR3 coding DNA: TGCGCCAGCAGCCAAGTGTCCCTAACGGTGTCGGGCAATCAGCCCCAGCATTTT. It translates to CASSQVSLTVSGNQPQHF.

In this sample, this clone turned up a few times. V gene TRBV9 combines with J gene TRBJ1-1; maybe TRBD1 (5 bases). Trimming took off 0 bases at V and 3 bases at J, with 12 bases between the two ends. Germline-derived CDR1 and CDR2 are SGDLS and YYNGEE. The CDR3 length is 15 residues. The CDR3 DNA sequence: TGTGCCAGCAGCGTAGGGGGGGTAACGGACACTGAAGCTTTCTTT. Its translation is CASSVGGVTDTEAFF.

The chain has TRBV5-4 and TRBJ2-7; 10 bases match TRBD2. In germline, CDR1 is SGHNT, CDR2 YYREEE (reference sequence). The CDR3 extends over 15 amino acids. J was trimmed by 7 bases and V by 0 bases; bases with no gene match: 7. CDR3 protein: CASSLVASGSWEQYF. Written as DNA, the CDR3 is TGTGCCAGCAGCTTGGTGGCTAGCGGGAGTTGGGAGCAGTACTTC.

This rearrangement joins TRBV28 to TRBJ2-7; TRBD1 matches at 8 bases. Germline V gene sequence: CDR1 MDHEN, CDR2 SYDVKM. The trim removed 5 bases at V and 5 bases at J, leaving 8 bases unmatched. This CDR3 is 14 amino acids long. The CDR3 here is CASSPRQGAHEQYF. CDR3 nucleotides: TGTGCCAGCAGTCCCCGGCAGGGGGCCCACGAGCAGTACTTC.

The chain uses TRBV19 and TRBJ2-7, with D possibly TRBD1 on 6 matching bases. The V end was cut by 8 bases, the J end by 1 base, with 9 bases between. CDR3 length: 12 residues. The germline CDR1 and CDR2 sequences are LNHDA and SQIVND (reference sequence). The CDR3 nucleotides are TGTGCCAGTGGGGACAATTCCTACGAGCAGTACTTC. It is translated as CASGDNSYEQYF.

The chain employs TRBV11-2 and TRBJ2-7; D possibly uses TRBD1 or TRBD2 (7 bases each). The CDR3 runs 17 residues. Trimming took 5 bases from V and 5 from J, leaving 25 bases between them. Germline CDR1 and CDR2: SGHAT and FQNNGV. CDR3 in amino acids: CASSPRGGYNSVDEQYF. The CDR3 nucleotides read TGTGCCAGCAGCCCCAGGGGGGGGTATAATTCCGTCGACGAGCAGTACTTC.

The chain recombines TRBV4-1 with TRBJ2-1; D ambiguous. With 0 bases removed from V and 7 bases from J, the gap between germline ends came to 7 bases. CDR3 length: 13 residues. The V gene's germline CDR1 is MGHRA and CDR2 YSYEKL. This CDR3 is CASSQESWNEQFF. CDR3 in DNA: TGCGCCAGCAGCCAAGAATCGTGGAATGAGCAGTTCTTC.

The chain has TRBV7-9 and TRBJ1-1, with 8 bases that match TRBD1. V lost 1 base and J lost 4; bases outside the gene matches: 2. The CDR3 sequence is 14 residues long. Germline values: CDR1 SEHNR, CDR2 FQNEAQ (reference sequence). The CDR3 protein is CASSLVQGATEAFF. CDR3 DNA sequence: TGTGCCAGCAGCTTAGTCCAGGGGGCCACTGAAGCTTTCTTT.